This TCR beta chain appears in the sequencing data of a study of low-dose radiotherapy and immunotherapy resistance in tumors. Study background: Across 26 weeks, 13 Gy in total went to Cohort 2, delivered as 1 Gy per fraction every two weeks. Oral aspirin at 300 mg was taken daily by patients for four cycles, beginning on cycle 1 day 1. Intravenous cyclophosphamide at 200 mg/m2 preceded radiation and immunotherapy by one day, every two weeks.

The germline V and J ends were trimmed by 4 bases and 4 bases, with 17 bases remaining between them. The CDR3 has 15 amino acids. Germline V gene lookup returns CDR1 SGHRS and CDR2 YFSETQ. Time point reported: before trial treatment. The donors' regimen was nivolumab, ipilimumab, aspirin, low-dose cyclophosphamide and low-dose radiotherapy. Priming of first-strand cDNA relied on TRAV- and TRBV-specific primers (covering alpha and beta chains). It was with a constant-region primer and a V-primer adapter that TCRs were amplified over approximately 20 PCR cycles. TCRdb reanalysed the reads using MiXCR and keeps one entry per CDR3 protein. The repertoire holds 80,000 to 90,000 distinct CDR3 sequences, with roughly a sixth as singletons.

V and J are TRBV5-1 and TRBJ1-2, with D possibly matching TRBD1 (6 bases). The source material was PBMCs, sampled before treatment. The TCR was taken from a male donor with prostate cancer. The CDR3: CASSHERARGYGYTF. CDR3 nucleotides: TGCGCCAGCAGCCACGAGCGGGCCAGGGGCTATGGCTACACCTTC.